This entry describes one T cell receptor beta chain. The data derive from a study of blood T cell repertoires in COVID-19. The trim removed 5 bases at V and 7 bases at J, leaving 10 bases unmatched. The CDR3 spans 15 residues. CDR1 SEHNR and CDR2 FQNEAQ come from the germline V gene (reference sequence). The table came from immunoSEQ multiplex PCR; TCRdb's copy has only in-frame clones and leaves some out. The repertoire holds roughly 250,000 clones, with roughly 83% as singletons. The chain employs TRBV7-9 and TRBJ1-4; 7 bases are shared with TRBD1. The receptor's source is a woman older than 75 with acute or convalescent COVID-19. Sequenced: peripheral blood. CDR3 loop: CASSHTTGVGEKLFF. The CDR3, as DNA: TGTGCCAGCAGCCACACTACAGGGGTTGGTGAAAAACTGTTTTTT.